This paragraph covers one T cell receptor (beta chain) sequence. The target of this receptor is not known. Per-base qualities were not stored, and no clone one base away is much larger. The library came from the immunoSEQ multiplex PCR assay. For the multiplex PCR, a mixture combining 60 forward primers for TCR Vbeta segments and 13 reverse primers for TCR Jbeta segments was used. A multiplex PCR assay on genomic DNA amplified the CDR3 region of rearranged TCR beta genes. The amplified TCR beta libraries were sequenced on the Illumina HiSeq System as 87-base-pair reads. The study's processing was this. A later analysis counted 75 million to 100 million unique TCR beta chains across the approximately 700 repertoires, and approximately 11 million of these chains were shared by at least two donors. Raw reads were error-corrected and collapsed into unique sequences by a nearest-neighbor algorithm in which closely related sequences were merged to remove PCR and sequencing errors. CDR3 sequences were aligned to IMGT reference sequences to assign V, D and J gene segments. Each retained sequence needed at least a six-nucleotide match to both a V gene segment and a J gene segment. A rearrangement was called productive if the CDR3 had no stop codons and remained in frame with V and J, and every other rearrangement was called non-productive. Following IMGT convention, CDR3 was defined as the stretch from the second conserved V-encoded cysteine to the conserved J-encoded phenylalanine. Sequences without an unambiguous match to a single V gene segment were excluded from the earlier analysis of about 640 of the donors. In an earlier analysis of 587 of the donors, V segments were called functional above 56.7% productive rearrangements and were called segregating when the between-donor standard deviation exceeded 5%. A statistical classification framework was built to diagnose cytomegalovirus status from the catalog of TCR beta chain sequences. In a later analysis, TCR nucleotide sequences were compared against IMGT/GENE-DB human TR gene sequences so that V and J genes could be assigned. Using the TCRdist pipeline, a later analysis assigned CDR3 sequences along with most-parsimonious VDJ recombination scenarios. In a later analysis, each TCR beta chain was defined by its CDR3 amino acid sequence together with its V-gene family, and reads lacking a unique V-gene family were excluded. To address suspected cross-contamination and a sequencing artifact, a later analysis removed 592 highly shared, low-generation-probability nucleotide sequences. A later analysis calculated a clonal expansion index for each public chain from normalized within-repertoire ranks of inferred template counts. In a later analysis, generation probabilities were computed using a VDJ recombination model fitted to out-of-frame rearrangements, and the results were checked against IGoR. A later analysis scored TCR-TCR, TCR-HLA and TCR-CMV co-occurrence with hypergeometric tests, applying a repertoire-size bias correction to TCR pairs. In a later analysis, false discovery rates were estimated by permuting HLA or CMV assignments 20 times. A later analysis grouped co-occurring TCRs with DBSCAN, adding TCRdist sequence similarity when clustering within HLA-allele-positive subsets. Co-occurrence clustering excluded repertoires with fewer than 30,000 or more than 120,000 public chains, plus five with anomalous nucleotide sharing. TCRdb re-hosts the immuneACCESS table, in-frame sequences only. Its copies lack some clones; in the studies checked, an unresolved V gene accounts for under half of them, and the cause for the rest is not known. V and J calls and clone size are given by that table; D and trimming were obtained from the DNA. Present in this sample are 120,000 or so clones, 81% of which were seen just once. The top ten hold about 1.8% of the sample.

This entry is derived from a study of cytomegalovirus exposure and HLA in healthy donors (dated by TCRdb to about 2017). As for the study more broadly: An earlier analysis of 587 of the donors reported around 280 Gb of sequence data and around 110 million unique TCR beta sequences obtained from approximately 180 million T cells. Approximately 300 gigabases of sequencing data and approximately 92 million unique TCR sequences made up an early release that covered approximately 700 HLA-typed donors. Of the approximately 400 genotyped donors, less than 85% were placed in the genetic ancestry cluster associated with self-reported Caucasian donors. The study aimed to test whether cataloging public T cell receptors could reveal signatures of past pathogen exposure. Using immunosequencing, the study profiled T cell repertoires from about 620 subjects and related those repertoires to cytomegalovirus serostatus. In addition to the first cohort of 666 subjects, a separate validation cohort of 130 or so different subjects was used. To predict cytomegalovirus infection status, the study brought together high-throughput TCR immunosequencing, statistical association of individual TCRs with disease status, and machine learning. A later analysis re-examined previously published TCR beta repertoires from just over 650 donors and added high-resolution HLA genotyping to investigate patterns of TCR occurrence. In the later analysis, no new phenotypic data were used to find candidate immune exposures; instead, reliance was placed on TCR beta sequences and their occurrence across donors. To decide whether each TCR beta V gene segment behaved as functional or pseudogenic, an earlier analysis of approximately 590 of the donors relied on high-throughput TCR beta sequencing. Donor age, sex, ethnicity and CMV serostatus were compiled alongside the repertoire data. A later genetic analysis took genome-wide SNP genotypes for about three fifths of the 666 donors and used that subset as a discovery cohort. All discovery cohort repertoires had been generated on a single sequencing platform. HLA typing included class I and class II loci at four-digit resolution. The number of typed donors differed by locus: about 620-640 for A, B, C, DRB1 and DQB1; approximately 530 for DQA1; some 610 for DPA1; and some 450 for DPB1. Roughly five DR-DQ haplotypes were treated as single units for association and clustering because of strong linkage in the cohort. Across around 400 genotyped donors of the cohort, an average of about 220,000 unique TCR beta nucleotide sequences per donor were sequenced, and about a sixth of those sequences were non-productive. The paper as a whole reports these results and caveats: The study gave a list of 150 to 200 TCR beta chains associated with cytomegalovirus. When HLA alleles, especially DR and DQ, strongly co-occurred, attributing TCR associations to individual alleles was difficult. Immune exposure information for the cohort was limited to CMV serostatus. In a later analysis, the rate of TCR association differed among HLA loci, with DRB1 alleles having the most associated TCRs and HLA-C alleles having the fewest. Cytomegalovirus status was reported to be diagnosed by the classifier with high specificity and sensitivity in both the original and validation cohorts. The presence/absence analyses assumed that sequencing depth was roughly uniform across donors, and that assumption may not be true. According to a later analysis, most CMV-associated TCR beta chains appeared to be HLA-restricted, and the HLA associations seemed to be driven largely by CMV exposure. An association between a missense DCLRE1C variant and V-gene and J-gene trimming of TCR beta chains was found in a later genetic analysis and replicated in an independent cohort. Specific HLA alleles were associated with about 17,000 TCR beta sequences at a false discovery rate of 0.05 in a later analysis. Because HLA typing was missing for some donors at each locus, association tests included only the typed subset. Compared with equally common non-associated chains, HLA-associated TCR beta chains in a later analysis were more clonally expanded and had lower generation probabilities. The authors suggested that the approach could potentially be generalized to other disease states and immunological phenotypes. Some IMGT-functional V segments, including TRBV6-2 and TRBV6-3, could not be distinguished by the 87-base-pair reads and were therefore excluded. In vitro tests confirmed that a few of the cytomegalovirus-associated TCR beta chains recognize cytomegalovirus antigens. A later analysis reported that several top co-occurrence clusters appeared linked to parvovirus B19, influenza, CMV and Epstein-Barr virus. In this cohort, only TCR beta chains were sequenced, and detectable features were limited by the absence of alpha or paired-chain data. The earlier analysis of nearly 600 of the donors excluded roughly 17 rarely observed V segments, including chromosome 9 orphons, because counts were too low. The sequencing pipeline was judged likely to have produced a cluster of highly shared sequence variants as a technical artifact. A later genetic analysis reported fewer N-insertions in productive TCRs among donors in an Asian-associated ancestry cluster than the approximately 700-donor mean. Most TCR sequences were seen in very few donors, while some public TCRs were found in many individuals. Linkage disequilibrium might explain the correlated functional status among segregating V segments, but an unknown experimental factor could not be ruled out. A further reported finding was that TCR beta sequences accurately predicted the HLA-A and HLA-B alleles for most subjects in the first cohort. In an earlier analysis of some 540 of the donors, most TCR beta V segments appeared in productive rearrangements about 87% or about 30% of the time, broadly matching IMGT annotations.

The cohort comprised 550 to 700 healthy bone marrow donors. At the time of sampling, every cohort member was nominally healthy, though immune exposures that went unrecorded were likely present. The donor tested CMV seronegative, placing the donor among the 300 to 400 seronegative members of the cohort. Each donor provided a peripheral blood sample, and peripheral blood mononuclear cells were used for TCR beta sequencing. The Qiagen DNeasy Blood Extraction Kit was used to extract genomic DNA from the blood cell samples. Measured from the cysteine to the phenylalanine, the CDR3 is 14 residues long. Only the CDR3 DNA is retained, 42 bases long and in frame from the first base. Relative to germline, V is missing 6 bases and J is missing 8 bases, with 10 bases of the junction outside any gene match. The germline V gene (reference sequence) specifies MNHEY as CDR1 and SMNVEV as CDR2.

Sequencing used PBMCs. The clonotype was recovered from a man aged 18 to 35 in good health and CMV-seronegative. The chain was built from TRBV27 and TRBJ1-2, and 9 bases in between align with TRBD1. The CDR3 loop reads CASSSGTGISGYTF. The DNA reads as follows: TGTGCCAGCAGCTCCGGGACAGGGATTTCGGGCTACACCTTC.